Sequencing of this TCR beta chain was carried out in a study of CD8 T cells in ankylosing spondylitis. Notes on the study in general: Blood from ankylosing spondylitis patients appeared to carry a characteristic roughly eight-variant TCR beta motif.

TCRdb redid the calling of the 5' RACE reads with MiXCR, one entry per CDR3 protein. The profile shows about 210,000 distinct CDR3 sequences, just under 7.5% of them singletons. This clonotype has ten or more counts. What it recognizes is unknown. Germline loops: CDR1 MGHRA, CDR2 YSYEKL. CDR3 length: 14 residues. V shed 2 bases and J shed 6 bases, with 11 bases lying between them. The origin of this receptor is a male donor with ankylosing spondylitis. This rearrangement joins TRBV4-1 to TRBJ1-5; D is possibly TRBD1 (6 bases). The sample was blood, either unsorted or a sorted T cell fraction (not recorded which). The DNA for the CDR3 is TGCGCCAGCAGCCAACACAGGGCGAGTCAGCCCCAGCATTTT. Residues: CASSQHRASQPQHF.